This TCR beta chain was identified during a study of tumor-infiltrating lymphocytes in primary liver carcinoma. About the research overall: The patients comprised men and women between the ages of 30 and 69 years.

V shed 7 bases and J shed 3 bases, with 18 bases lying between them. This CDR3 region has 15 residues. Germline V gene lookup returns CDR1 MNHEY and CDR2 SVGAGI. This clonotype was observed once. The blood RNA (from unsorted whole blood) was obtained, and germline DNA was also extracted. No treatment had been given to the patients, who were chronically infected with HBV. Using a constant-region primer together with ProtoScript II reverse transcriptase, TCR beta cDNA was made from about 500 ng of total RNA. TCR beta libraries came from three nested multiplex PCR rounds using slightly modified ARM-PCR. Investigators reported that the first two PCR rounds, at 10 cycles each, used TRBV1-TRBV30 forward primers with a C-beta reverse primer. TCRdb called the multiplex PCR reads again in MiXCR, with one record for every CDR3 protein. The sample has 250,000 to 350,000 distinct CDR3 sequences; around 50% are singletons.

Sample: peripheral blood. The origin of this receptor is a woman aged 25 to 39 with primary liver carcinoma and hepatitis B virus infection. The J gene is TRBJ1-1, the V gene TRBV6-5; D may be TRBD1 (6 bases). This chain's CDR3 is CASNTNREGDTEAFF. The CDR3 DNA is TGTGCCAGCAACACAAACAGGGAGGGGGACACTGAAGCTTTCTTT.